Below, 16 T cell receptor beta chains from the same sample are listed, as sequenced in a study of blood T cell repertoires in COVID-19 (dated by TCRdb to between 2020 and 2021). The library was generated by the immunoSEQ multiplex PCR assay. Not all clones reach the TCRdb copy of this immuneACCESS table, which keeps in-frame sequences only. Checked studies attribute under half of the gap to unresolved V genes and leave the rest unexplained. In this sample the table shows about 120,000 clones, roughly 85% of which occur a single time. Roughly 2.4% of the sample is taken by the ten largest. Sequences were obtained from peripheral blood. The receptors come from a man aged 25-45 years with acute or convalescent COVID-19.

This clone was seen only a few times. The chain is built from TRBV30 and TRBJ1-6; unclear D gene. CDR3 length equals 13 residues. The germline V gene has CDR1 GTSNPN and CDR2 SVGIG (reference sequence). Trimming left V 0 bases short and J 7 bases short, with 7 bases between. The CDR3 bases are TGTGCCTGGAGTGTAAAGGAGAATTCACCCCTCCACTTT. Translation gives CAWSVKENSPLHF.

The chain employs TRBV24-1 and TRBJ2-1; D perhaps matches TRBD2 (5 bases). The germline CDR1 and CDR2 sequences are KGHDR and SFDVKD. Trimming pared 3 bases from V and 8 bases from J, leaving 7 bases between. The CDR3 length is 12 residues. The CDR3 DNA is TGTGCCACCAGTGATACGAGGGATGAGCAGTTCTTC. Translating it yields CATSDTRDEQFF.

This sequence joins TRBV20-1 and TRBJ1-2; no clear D. CDR3 length equals 10 residues. Trimming removed 5 bases at V and 4 bases at J, with 5 bases between. Germline V gene lookup returns CDR1 DFQATT and CDR2 SNEGSKA (reference sequence). In nucleotides, the CDR3 is TGCAGTGCTCGGGGCTATGGCTACACCTTC. It specifies CSARGYGYTF.

The J gene is TRBJ2-7, the V gene TRBV11-2, with a possible D match to TRBD2 (6 bases). CDR1 and CDR2 (germline): SGHAT, FQNNGV. Trimming took 1 base from V and 3 from J, leaving 7 bases between them. The CDR3 has 13 amino acids. The CDR3 reads CASSLGGLYEQYV. In DNA form, the CDR3 reads TGTGCCAGCAGCTTAGGGGGACTCTACGAGCAGTACGTC.

This clone has just one count. The V call is TRBV9, the J call TRBJ2-1; D may be TRBD2 (5 bases). Germline CDR1 is SGDLS and CDR2 is YYNGEE. This CDR3 is 17 amino acids long. Trimming took off 6 bases at V and 2 bases at J, with 21 bases between the two ends. CDR3 DNA sequence: TGTGCCAGCACCCTCGGTTTGGGGAGAATACCCTACAATGAGCAGTTCTTC. Encoded protein: CASTLGLGRIPYNEQFF.

The chain employs TRBV9 and TRBJ1-5, with D perhaps TRBD1 (6 bases). The CDR3 is 14 amino acids. V was pared by 0 bases and J by 5 bases, with 9 bases between. Germline V CDR1 and CDR2: SGDLS, YYNGEE. The CDR3 region is CASSVEGEHQPQHF. CDR3 sequence (DNA): TGTGCCAGCAGCGTAGAGGGGGAGCATCAGCCCCAGCATTTT.

The chain recombines TRBV21-1 with TRBJ2-4; the D call TRBD1 from the table was never checked on the DNA. TRBV21-1 is a pseudogene. The CDR3 is 14 amino acids. CDR3 nucleotide sequence: TGTGCCAGCAGCAACTCGGACAGCCGAAACATTCAGTACTTC. Translation: CASSNSDSRNIQYF.

The J gene is TRBJ2-7, the V gene TRBV30, with 12 positions matching TRBD2. CDR3 length: 15 residues. Germline lookup yields CDR1 GTSNPN and CDR2 SVGIG (reference sequence). With 4 bases clipped from V and 6 bases from J, the junction kept 10 bases outside the gene matches. CDR3 coding DNA: TGTGCCTGGAAAAAAAACGGACTAGCGGGGAGCGAGCAGTACTTC. Its protein product is CAWKKNGLAGSEQYF.

This sequence joins TRBV4-3 and TRBJ1-3, with D tentatively TRBD1 (5 bases). The germline gives CDR1 LGHNA, CDR2 YSLEER. The CDR3 has 15 residues. With 1 base removed from V and 0 bases from J, the gap between germline ends came to 7 bases. The CDR3, as DNA: TGCGCCAGCAGCCAAGTTACAGGCTCTGGAAACACCATATATTTT. This translates into CASSQVTGSGNTIYF.

This chain uses TRBV15 with TRBJ1-2, with TRBD1 identical over 10 bases. Looked up from germline, CDR1 is LNHNV and CDR2 is YYDKDF (reference sequence). Trimming cost V 3 bases and J 11 bases; bases outside gene matches: 6. CDR3 length equals 13 residues. Written as DNA, the CDR3 is TGTGCCACCAGCAGTCCGGGACAGGGGCCATACACCTTC. Protein: CATSSPGQGPYTF.

This clone came up a few times. V is TRBV7-2 and J is TRBJ2-2; 7 nucleotides align to TRBD1. J gave up 1 base and V 1 base, and 3 bases lay outside the gene matches. CDR1 and CDR2 from the germline V gene are SGHTA and FQGNSA. The CDR3 contains 16 residues. The DNA of the CDR3 is TGTGCCAGCAGCTTAGACGGGACAGTGAACACCGGGGAGCTGTTTTTT. The encoded protein is CASSLDGTVNTGELFF. Supplemented by reference TRBV7-2 and TRBJ2-2, the full variable domain reads GAGVSQSPSNKVTEKGKDVELRCDPISGHTALYWYRQSLGQGLEFLIYFQGNSAPDKSGLPSDRFSAERTGGSVSTLTIQRTQQEDSAVYLCASSLDGTVNTGELFFGEGSRLTVL.

This clone was seen more than once but under ten times. The chain carries TRBV19 and TRBJ1-5; 8 nucleotides align to TRBD1. CDR1 is LNHDA, CDR2 SQIVND, per germline (reference sequence). J lost 1 base, V lost 3 bases, and 8 bases had no gene match. This CDR3 comprises 17 residues. CDR3 amino acids: CASSIRTGSGSNQPQHF. CDR3 DNA: TGTGCCAGTAGTATCAGGACAGGGAGTGGGAGCAATCAGCCCCAGCATTTT.

J is TRBJ1-3 and V is TRBV6-5; TRBD1 is a possible D gene (5 bases). This CDR3 region has 15 residues. Trimming pared 5 bases from V and 3 bases from J, leaving 14 bases between. The germline V gene has CDR1 MNHEY and CDR2 SVGAGI. CDR3 in DNA: TGTGCCAGCAGTCCCTCTTTCGGGGGTGGAAACACCATATATTTT. This encodes CASSPSFGGGNTIYF.

This clone was detected only a few times. The chain carries TRBV7-6 and TRBJ2-2; D remains ambiguous. Trimming removed 5 bases at V and 7 bases at J, with 11 bases between. Germline-derived CDR1 and CDR2 are SGHVS and FNYEAQ. CDR3 length: 13 residues. The CDR3 region has the DNA TGTGCCAGCAGCCTTCGTTTCGTCGGGGAGCTGTTTTTT. Protein sequence: CASSLRFVGELFF.

The gene calls are TRBV12-3 or TRBV12-4 and TRBJ1-2; possible D gene TRBD1, 6 bases. CDR3 size: 13 residues. Trimming stripped 3 bases from V and 4 bases from J, with 9 bases between. The CDR3 DNA is TGTGCCAGCAGTTTTCGGACAGTCTATGGCTACACCTTC. Amino acid sequence: CASSFRTVYGYTF.

V is TRBV4-3 and J is TRBJ2-1; 10 bases map to TRBD2. The CDR3 extends over 19 amino acids. Germline assignment: CDR1 LGHNA and CDR2 YSLEER. V trimming: 0 bases; J trimming: 0 bases; junction bases outside the gene matches: 8. The CDR3 coding sequence is TGCGCCAGCAGCCAAGAGGGAGCGGGGGGGATTAGCTCCTACAATGAGCAGTTCTTC. It specifies CASSQEGAGGISSYNEQFF.